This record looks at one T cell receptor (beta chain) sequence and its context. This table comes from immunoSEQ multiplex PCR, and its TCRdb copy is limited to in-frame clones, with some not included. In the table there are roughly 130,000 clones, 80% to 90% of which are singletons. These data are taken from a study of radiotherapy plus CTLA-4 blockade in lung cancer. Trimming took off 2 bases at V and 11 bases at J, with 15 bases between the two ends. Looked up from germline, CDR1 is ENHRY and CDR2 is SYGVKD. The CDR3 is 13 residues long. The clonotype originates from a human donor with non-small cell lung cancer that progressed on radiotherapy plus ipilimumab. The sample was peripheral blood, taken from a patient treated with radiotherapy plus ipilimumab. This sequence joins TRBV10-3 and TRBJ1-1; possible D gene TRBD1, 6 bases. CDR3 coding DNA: TGTGCCATCAGTGAGCCTGGGGGGCAGGGGGCTTTCTTT. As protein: CAISEPGGQGAFF.